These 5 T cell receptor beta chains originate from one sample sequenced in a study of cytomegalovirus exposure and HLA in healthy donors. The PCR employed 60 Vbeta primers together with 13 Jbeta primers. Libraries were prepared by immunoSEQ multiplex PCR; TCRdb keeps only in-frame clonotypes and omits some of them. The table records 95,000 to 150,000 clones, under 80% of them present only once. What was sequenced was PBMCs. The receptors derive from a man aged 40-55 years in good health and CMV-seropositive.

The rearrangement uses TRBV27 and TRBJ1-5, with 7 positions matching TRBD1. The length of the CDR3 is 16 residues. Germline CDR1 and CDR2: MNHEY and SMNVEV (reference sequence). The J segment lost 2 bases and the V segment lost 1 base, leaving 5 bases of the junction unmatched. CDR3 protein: CASSLYAGGGNQPQHF. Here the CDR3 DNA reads TGTGCCAGCAGTTTATACGCAGGGGGAGGCAATCAGCCCCAGCATTTT.

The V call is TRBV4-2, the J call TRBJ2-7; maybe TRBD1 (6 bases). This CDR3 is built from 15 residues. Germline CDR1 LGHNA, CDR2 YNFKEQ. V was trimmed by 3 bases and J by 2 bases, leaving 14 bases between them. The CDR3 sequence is CASSHGEGGTYEQYF. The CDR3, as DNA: TGTGCCAGCAGCCACGGTGAAGGGGGAACCTACGAGCAGTACTTC.

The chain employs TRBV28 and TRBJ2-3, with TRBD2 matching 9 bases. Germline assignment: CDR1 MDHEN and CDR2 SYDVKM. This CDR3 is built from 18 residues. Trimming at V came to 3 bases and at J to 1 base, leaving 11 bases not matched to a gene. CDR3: CASSFRGNKREGTDTQYF. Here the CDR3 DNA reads TGTGCCAGCAGTTTTAGAGGGAATAAGCGGGAGGGCACAGATACGCAGTATTTT.

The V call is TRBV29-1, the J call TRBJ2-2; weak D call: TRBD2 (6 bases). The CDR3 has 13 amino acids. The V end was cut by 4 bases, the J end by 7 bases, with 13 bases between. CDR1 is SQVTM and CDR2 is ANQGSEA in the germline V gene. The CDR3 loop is CSVVGGGNGELFF. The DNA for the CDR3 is TGCAGCGTTGTTGGTGGGGGGAACGGGGAGCTGTTTTTT.

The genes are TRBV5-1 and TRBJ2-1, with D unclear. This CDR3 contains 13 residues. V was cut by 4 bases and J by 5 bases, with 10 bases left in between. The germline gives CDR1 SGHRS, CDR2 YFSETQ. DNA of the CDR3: TGCGCCAGCAGCACGACTGCGAACAATGAGCAGTTCTTC. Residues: CASSTTANNEQFF. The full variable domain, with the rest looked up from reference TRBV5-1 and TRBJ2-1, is KAGVTQTPRYLIKTRGQQVTLSCSPISGHRSVSWYQQTPGQGLQFLFEYFSETQRNKGNFPGRFSGRQFSNSRSEMNVSTLELGDSALYLCASSTTANNEQFFGPGTRLTVL.